This T cell receptor (beta chain) was documented in a study of T cell responses to AZD1222 COVID-19 vaccine. The V and J ends lost 4 bases and 5 bases respectively, with 17 bases between them. The CDR3 covers 15 residues. Germline CDR1 reads KGHSH; CDR2 reads LQKENI. Sequenced by immunoSEQ multiplex PCR; TCRdb stores in-frame clones only, minus some. Among approximately 50,000 clones, 80% were seen once, and the ten largest hold 4% to 5%. Sequencing used peripheral blood, obtained 28 days after the second AZD1222 dose. The clonotype comes from an adult who received the AZD1222 COVID-19 vaccine. The chain is built from TRBV18 and TRBJ1-1, with D hard to call. CDR3: CASSRTVGVGTEAFF. In DNA, the CDR3 is TGTGCCAGCTCACGGACGGTGGGCGTCGGGACTGAAGCTTTCTTT.